A selection of T cell receptor beta chains follows, all from one sample in a study of OX40 agonist ivuxolimab in advanced cancers. Data came from immunoSEQ multiplex PCR; TCRdb stores just in-frame clones and leaves some out. The top ten hold 6.5% to 7.5% of the sample, which has under 95,000 clones, more than 70% seen once. The sequences come from CD4+ or CD8+ T cells sorted from blood, collected in a trial of the OX40 agonist ivuxolimab. The source is an adult with an advanced solid tumor such as melanoma, head and neck, liver or kidney cancer. Both conserved end residues are part of each CDR3. A D gene is named only where the DNA matches it firmly. A row's size may be missing; if present it is once, few, many or a size class.

NA	TRBJ1-3	14	TRBV9	NA	TGTGCCAGCGCGAACCGGGACTCTGGAAACACCATATATTTT	CASANRDSGNTIYF
TRBD2	TRBJ2-1	15	TRBV27	NA	TGTGCCAGCAACCTACTAGCGGGAGACTACAATGAGCAGTTCTTC	CASNLLAGDYNEQFF
NA	TRBJ1-3	15	TRBV7-2	NA	TGTGCCAGCAGCCCACTCCTAGGATCTGGAAACACCATATATTTT	CASSPLLGSGNTIYF
TRBD1	TRBJ1-1	15	TRBV11-2	NA	TGTGCCAGCAGCGAATGGCAGGGGGCGGACACTGAAGCTTTCTTT	CASSEWQGADTEAFF
NA	TRBJ1-1	13	TRBV30	once	TGTGCCTGGATATTAAGCGGGGGCACTGAAGCTTTCTTT	CAWILSGGTEAFF
TRBD2	TRBJ2-7	16	TRBV27	NA	TGTGCCAGCCACTACTTGGTAGCGGGAGGAAACTACGAGCAGTACTTC	CASHYLVAGGNYEQYF
NA	TRBJ2-1	17	TRBV2	once	TGTGCCAGCAGTGCCTCCATAATAGCGGAGGCCTACAATGAGCAGTTCTTC	CASSASIIAEAYNEQFF
NA	TRBJ1-1	13	TRBV2	NA	TGTGCCAGCAAGGGCCCCTATGGCACTGAAGCTTTCTTT	CASKGPYGTEAFF
TRBD1	TRBJ1-1	15	TRBV19	NA	TGTGCCAGTAGTATCGCCGGGACAGCTAACACTGAAGCTTTCTTT	CASSIAGTANTEAFF
NA	TRBJ2-5	14	TRBV10-3	NA	TGTGCCATCAGTGAACGTGGGGGGCAAGAGACCCAGTACTTC	CAISERGGQETQYF
NA	TRBJ2-2	16	TRBV5-1	NA	TGCGCCAGCAGCTTGGAGACCAGGGGGAACACCGGGGAGCTGTTTTTT	CASSLETRGNTGELFF
NA	TRBJ2-2	16	TRBV5-4	NA	TGTGCCAGCAGCTGGCCCGGACATCCGAACACCGGGGAGCTGTTTTTT	CASSWPGHPNTGELFF
TRBD1	TRBJ1-1	15	TRBV6-5	NA	TGTGCCAGCGCCCCTTGGACAGGGGCGAACACTGAAGCTTTCTTT	CASAPWTGANTEAFF
NA	TRBJ1-1	13	TRBV7-9	NA	TGTGCCAGCACCATAATGGGCCACACTGAAGCTTTCTTT	CASTIMGHTEAFF
NA	TRBJ1-2	17	TRBV11-3	NA	TGTGCCAGCAGCTTAGGCCTTAAGACAGATTCTAACTATGGCTACACCTTC	CASSLGLKTDSNYGYTF
NA	TRBJ1-2	14	TRBV19	few	TGTGCCAGTAGTATCGGGCGGGGCACCTATGGCTACACCTTC	CASSIGRGTYGYTF
TRBD1	TRBJ1-2	13	TRBV19	NA	TGTGCCAGTAGCCGCCGGGACAGGGATGGCTACACCTTC	CASSRRDRDGYTF
NA	TRBJ2-3	16	TRBV9	NA	TGTGCCAGCAGCGTAGATGGTAGCCCAAACACAGATACGCAGTATTTT	CASSVDGSPNTDTQYF
NA	TRBJ1-6	14	TRBV27	once	TGTGCCAGCAGTGAGGGGTTCTATAATTCACCCCTCCACTTT	CASSEGFYNSPLHF
NA	TRBJ1-5	13	TRBV30	NA	TGTGCCTGGAGTGTAGGAGGCAATCAGCCCCAGCATTTT	CAWSVGGNQPQHF
NA	TRBJ2-1	11	TRBV7-2	NA	TGTGCCAGCAGCACAGGGTATGAGCAGTTCTTC	CASSTGYEQFF
NA	TRBJ1-1	14	TRBV5-1	NA	TGCGCCAGCAGCTTGGGTCGGGGGTACACTGAAGCTTTCTTT	CASSLGRGYTEAFF
TRBD2	TRBJ2-7	16	TRBV6-5	NA	TGTGCCAGCAGTTTAGCGGGGGGAGGGGGAGTCTACGAGCAGTACTTC	CASSLAGGGGVYEQYF
NA	TRBJ1-2	14	TRBV6-5	NA	TGTGCCAGCAGTTACTCGTGGGGGGCCTATGGCTACACCTTC	CASSYSWGAYGYTF
TRBD1	TRBJ2-2	13	TRBV5-1	NA	TGCGCCAGCAGCATGCAGGGGGCCGGGGAGCTGTTTTTT	CASSMQGAGELFF
NA	TRBJ1-3	15	TRBV2	NA	TGTGCCAGCAGTGAAGCCCCTAGTCATGGAAACACCATATATTTT	CASSEAPSHGNTIYF
NA	TRBJ1-2	13	TRBV5-1	NA	TGCGCCAGCAGCTTGACAGACACATATGGCTACACCTTC	CASSLTDTYGYTF
TRBD2	TRBJ2-1	13	TRBV27	NA	TGTGCCAGCAGGGCTAGCGGGAGCCATGAGCAGTTCTTC	CASRASGSHEQFF
NA	TRBJ2-1	16	TRBV15	once	TGTGCCACCAGCAGAGAAGGAGGCTTTACCCACAATGAGCAGTTCTTC	CATSREGGFTHNEQFF
TRBD2	TRBJ2-1	16	TRBV19	NA	TGTGCCAGTAGTAAGGCCCGGACTAGCGGGGGTGATGAGCAGTTCTTC	CASSKARTSGGDEQFF
TRBD1	TRBJ1-1	14	TRBV7-9	NA	TGTGCCAGCAGCTTAGGGGACAGGGTTACTGAAGCTTTCTTT	CASSLGDRVTEAFF
NA	TRBJ2-7	13	TRBV5-6	NA	TGTGCCAGCAGCGTCCGGAACATACGCGAGCAGTACTTC	CASSVRNIREQYF
TRBD1	TRBJ1-1	13	TRBV9	medium-sized	TGTGCCAGCAGCGTAGCTCCAGGGGGTGTTGCTTTCTTT	CASSVAPGGVAFF
NA	TRBJ2-7	12	TRBV7-9	NA	TGTGCCAGCAGCTTAGTTGGGTACGAGCAGTACTTC	CASSLVGYEQYF
TRBD1	TRBJ1-4	17	TRBV4-2	NA	TGTGCCAGCAGCCAGGGGGATAGGGGGACAGGGATTGAAAAACTGTTTTTT	CASSQGDRGTGIEKLFF
TRBD1	TRBJ2-5	16	TRBV7-9	NA	TGTGCCAGCAGCTTAAGCCTCACAGGGGGCGGAGAGACCCAGTACTTC	CASSLSLTGGGETQYF
NA	TRBJ2-5	13	TRBV7-3	NA	TGTGCCAGCAGCAAGGGACCTCAAGAGACCCAGTACTTC	CASSKGPQETQYF